This entry lists 8 T cell receptor beta chains sequenced from one sample in a study of blood T cell repertoires in COVID-19 (dated by TCRdb to the early 2020s). Library preparation employed the immunoSEQ multiplex PCR assay. As stored in TCRdb, this immuneACCESS dataset retains in-frame rearrangements with V and J assigned. A fraction of the clones does not appear; measured against another copy, unresolved V genes explain less than half of the discrepancy, and the remainder lacks a known reason. This sample holds about 250,000 clones; around 84% were observed only once. 15% to 19% of the sample goes to the ten largest clones. Sequenced input: PBMCs or T cells enriched from blood (not recorded which). These receptors all stem from a man aged 18-30 years who had recovered from COVID-19.

This chain joins TRBV19 and TRBJ2-2; 12 bases line up with TRBD2. The trim removed 8 bases at V and 7 bases at J, leaving 14 bases unmatched. The CDR3 has 17 amino acids. Germline V gene data show CDR1 as LNHDA and CDR2 as SQIVND (reference sequence). The CDR3 loop is CASPHTGTSGLIGELFF. As DNA, the CDR3 is TGTGCCAGTCCTCACACCGGGACTAGCGGGTTGATCGGGGAGCTGTTTTTT.

The chain joins TRBV5-6 to TRBJ1-4, with D possibly matching TRBD1 (5 bases). The V gene's germline CDR1 is SGHDT and CDR2 YYEEEE. The CDR3 totals 15 residues. V lost 1 base to trimming and J lost 5 bases, with 12 bases between them. CDR3 nucleotides: TGTGCCAGCAGCTTGTGGGGGGATTGGAATGAAAAACTGTTTTTT. This sequence encodes CASSLWGDWNEKLFF. Full variable domain (rest looked up from reference TRBV5-6 and TRBJ1-4): DAGVTQSPTHLIKTRGQQVTLRCSPKSGHDTVSWYQQALGQGPQFIFQYYEEEERQRGNFPDRFSGHQFPNYSSELNVNALLLGDSALYLCASSLWGDWNEKLFFGSGTQLSVL.

The rearrangement joins TRBV24-1 to TRBJ2-2; D is perhaps TRBD1 (5 bases). Trimming removed 4 bases from V and 0 bases from J, with 11 bases in between. This CDR3 has 16 amino acids. Germline CDR1 reads KGHDR; CDR2 reads SFDVKD. The DNA of the CDR3 is TGTGCCACCAGTGAAACAGGTGGGACGAACACCGGGGAGCTGTTTTTT. Its translation is CATSETGGTNTGELFF.

The chain combines TRBV28 with TRBJ1-3; 7 bases match TRBD1. J lost 2 bases, V lost 9 bases, and 13 bases had no gene match. The CDR3 loop spans 16 amino acids. CDR1 and CDR2 from the germline V gene are MDHEN and SYDVKM. CDR3 residues: CASGHGQAKAGNTIYF. The CDR3 DNA sequence: TGTGCCAGTGGGCACGGACAGGCAAAGGCTGGAAACACCATATATTTT.

The chain has TRBV29-1 and TRBJ1-2; D is unclear. This CDR3 has 15 amino acids. V lost 0 bases and J 3 bases, leaving 14 bases between the germline ends. From germline, CDR1 is SQVTM and CDR2 ANQGSEA. Here the CDR3 reads CSVEELITADYGYTF. The CDR3 coding sequence is TGCAGCGTTGAAGAGTTAATCACGGCGGACTATGGCTACACCTTC.

The chain is built from TRBV30 and TRBJ2-5, with D possibly matching TRBD2 (6 bases). V shed 4 bases and J shed 5 bases, with 14 bases lying between them. The germline V gene encodes CDR1 GTSNPN and CDR2 SVGIG (reference sequence). CDR3 size: 13 residues. The CDR3 coding sequence is TGTGCCTGGATATCCGGGGGTCGGGAGACCCAGTACTTC. Translated, it gives CAWISGGRETQYF.

J is TRBJ1-4 and V is TRBV4-1, with a possible D match to TRBD1 (6 bases). V was pared by 1 base and J by 2 bases, with 14 bases between. CDR3 length: 17 amino acids. Germline V gives CDR1 MGHRA, CDR2 YSYEKL. CDR3 sequence reads: CASSQGRLRGTNEKLFF. The CDR3 nucleotides are TGCGCCAGCAGCCAAGGCCGGTTGAGGGGGACTAATGAAAAACTGTTTTTT.

In this sample, this clone turned up once. The genes are TRBV28 and TRBJ1-6; 7 nucleotides match TRBD1. V trimming: 5 bases; J trimming: 10 bases; junction bases outside the gene matches: 8. CDR1 is MDHEN, CDR2 SYDVKM, per germline. The CDR3 sequence is 14 residues long. DNA for the CDR3: TGTGCCAGCAGTCTTACAGGGGTAAGCTCACCCCTCCACTTT. It specifies CASSLTGVSSPLHF.